These T cell receptor beta chains were read from a single sample in a study of T cell responses to AZD1222 COVID-19 vaccine. Using immunoSEQ multiplex PCR, the repertoire was profiled, and TCRdb retains in-frame clones only, with some absent. Counted here are 120,000 or so clones, approximately 90% occurring once; the ten biggest clones make up 3.1%. The specimen was peripheral blood, collected on day 0 of AZD1222 vaccination. These receptors came from an adult in good health. Each CDR3 is given with its conserved first and last residue. The D gene is left open where the match is weak. Clone size is shown for a subset of rows, as once, few, many or a class of expanded clone.

V gene: TRBV12-3/TRBV12-4; J gene: TRBJ1-3; clone size: .; D gene: .; CDR3 protein: CASSLGGYTIYF; CDR3 DNA: TGTGCCAGCAGTTTAGGAGGGTACACCATATATTTT
V gene: TRBV29-1; J gene: TRBJ1-2; clone size: .; D gene: TRBD1; CDR3 protein: CSVAGQAYGYTF; CDR3 DNA: TGCAGCGTCGCCGGACAGGCATATGGCTACACCTTC
V gene: TRBV6-2/TRBV6-3; J gene: TRBJ2-1; clone size: .; D gene: .; CDR3 protein: CASSYSQGKSSYNEQFF; CDR3 DNA: TGTGCCAGCAGTTACTCTCAAGGGAAGAGCTCCTACAATGAGCAGTTCTTC
V gene: TRBV7-7; J gene: TRBJ2-7; clone size: .; D gene: .; CDR3 protein: CASSLAGSSYEQYF; CDR3 DNA: TGTGCCAGCAGCTTAGCGGGGAGCTCCTACGAGCAGTACTTC
V gene: TRBV2; J gene: TRBJ1-2; clone size: .; D gene: .; CDR3 protein: CASWSAANYGYTF; CDR3 DNA: TGTGCCAGCTGGTCGGCAGCTAACTATGGCTACACCTTC
V gene: TRBV29-1; J gene: TRBJ1-3; clone size: .; D gene: .; CDR3 protein: CSADTPAGSGNTIYF; CDR3 DNA: TGCAGCGCTGACACCCCCGCCGGGTCGGGAAACACCATATATTTT
V gene: TRBV11-3; J gene: TRBJ1-1; clone size: .; D gene: .; CDR3 protein: CASSLGLGGVNTEAFF; CDR3 DNA: TGTGCCAGCAGCTTAGGTCTCGGGGGCGTTAACACTGAAGCTTTCTTT
V gene: TRBV5-4; J gene: TRBJ2-2; clone size: .; D gene: TRBD2; CDR3 protein: CASSPVLAGDTGELFF; CDR3 DNA: TGTGCCAGCAGCCCCGTATTAGCGGGAGACACCGGGGAGCTGTTTTTT
V gene: TRBV28; J gene: TRBJ2-6; clone size: .; D gene: TRBD1; CDR3 protein: CASQGVAGANVLTF; CDR3 DNA: TGTGCCAGTCAGGGGGTAGCTGGGGCCAACGTCCTGACTTTC
V gene: TRBV28; J gene: TRBJ2-4; clone size: once; D gene: .; CDR3 protein: CASSLTGPLAKNIQYF; CDR3 DNA: TGTGCCAGCAGTTTAACAGGGCCCCTAGCCAAAAACATTCAGTACTTC
V gene: TRBV7-3; J gene: TRBJ2-1; clone size: few; D gene: .; CDR3 protein: CASSLSVGVLVNEQFF; CDR3 DNA: TGTGCCAGCAGCTTAAGCGTGGGGGTTCTGGTAAATGAGCAGTTCTTC
V gene: TRBV5-1; J gene: TRBJ1-3; clone size: .; D gene: .; CDR3 protein: CASSLSQGAGNTIYF; CDR3 DNA: TGCGCCAGCAGCTTGTCCCAGGGTGCCGGAAACACCATATATTTT
V gene: TRBV9; J gene: TRBJ2-3; clone size: .; D gene: .; CDR3 protein: CASSVEGGIQDTQYF; CDR3 DNA: TGTGCCAGCAGCGTAGAAGGCGGGATCCAAGATACGCAGTATTTT
V gene: TRBV27; J gene: TRBJ2-7; clone size: .; D gene: TRBD1; CDR3 protein: CASSLGQGALYEQYF; CDR3 DNA: TGTGCCAGCAGTTTGGGACAGGGGGCCCTCTACGAGCAGTACTTC
V gene: TRBV27; J gene: TRBJ1-2; clone size: .; D gene: .; CDR3 protein: CASRPTRDYGYTF; CDR3 DNA: TGTGCCAGCAGACCCACTCGGGACTATGGCTACACCTTC
V gene: TRBV6-6; J gene: TRBJ1-5; clone size: .; D gene: .; CDR3 protein: CASSPSGRGGQPQHF; CDR3 DNA: TGTGCCAGCAGCCCCTCGGGGAGGGGGGGTCAGCCCCAGCATTTT
V gene: TRBV5-1; J gene: TRBJ2-7; clone size: .; D gene: .; CDR3 protein: CASSSQGTPYEQYF; CDR3 DNA: TGCGCCAGCAGCTCTCAGGGGACCCCCTACGAGCAGTACTTC